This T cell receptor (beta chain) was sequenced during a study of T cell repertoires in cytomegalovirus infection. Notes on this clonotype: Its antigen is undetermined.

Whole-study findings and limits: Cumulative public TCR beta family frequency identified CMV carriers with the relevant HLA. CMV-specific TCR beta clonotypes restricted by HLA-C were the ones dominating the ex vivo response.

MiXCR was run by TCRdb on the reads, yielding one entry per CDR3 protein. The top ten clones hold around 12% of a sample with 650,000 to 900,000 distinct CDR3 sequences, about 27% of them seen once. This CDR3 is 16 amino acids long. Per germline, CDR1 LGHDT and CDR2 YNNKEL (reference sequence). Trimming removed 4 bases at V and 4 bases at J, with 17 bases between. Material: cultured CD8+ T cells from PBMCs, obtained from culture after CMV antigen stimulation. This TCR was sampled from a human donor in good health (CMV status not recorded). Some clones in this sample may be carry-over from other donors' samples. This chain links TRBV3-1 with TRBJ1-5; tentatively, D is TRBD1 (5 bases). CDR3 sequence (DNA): TGTGCCAGCAGCCCATTGGGCATGGGACGGAATCAGCCCCAGCATTTT. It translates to CASSPLGMGRNQPQHF.